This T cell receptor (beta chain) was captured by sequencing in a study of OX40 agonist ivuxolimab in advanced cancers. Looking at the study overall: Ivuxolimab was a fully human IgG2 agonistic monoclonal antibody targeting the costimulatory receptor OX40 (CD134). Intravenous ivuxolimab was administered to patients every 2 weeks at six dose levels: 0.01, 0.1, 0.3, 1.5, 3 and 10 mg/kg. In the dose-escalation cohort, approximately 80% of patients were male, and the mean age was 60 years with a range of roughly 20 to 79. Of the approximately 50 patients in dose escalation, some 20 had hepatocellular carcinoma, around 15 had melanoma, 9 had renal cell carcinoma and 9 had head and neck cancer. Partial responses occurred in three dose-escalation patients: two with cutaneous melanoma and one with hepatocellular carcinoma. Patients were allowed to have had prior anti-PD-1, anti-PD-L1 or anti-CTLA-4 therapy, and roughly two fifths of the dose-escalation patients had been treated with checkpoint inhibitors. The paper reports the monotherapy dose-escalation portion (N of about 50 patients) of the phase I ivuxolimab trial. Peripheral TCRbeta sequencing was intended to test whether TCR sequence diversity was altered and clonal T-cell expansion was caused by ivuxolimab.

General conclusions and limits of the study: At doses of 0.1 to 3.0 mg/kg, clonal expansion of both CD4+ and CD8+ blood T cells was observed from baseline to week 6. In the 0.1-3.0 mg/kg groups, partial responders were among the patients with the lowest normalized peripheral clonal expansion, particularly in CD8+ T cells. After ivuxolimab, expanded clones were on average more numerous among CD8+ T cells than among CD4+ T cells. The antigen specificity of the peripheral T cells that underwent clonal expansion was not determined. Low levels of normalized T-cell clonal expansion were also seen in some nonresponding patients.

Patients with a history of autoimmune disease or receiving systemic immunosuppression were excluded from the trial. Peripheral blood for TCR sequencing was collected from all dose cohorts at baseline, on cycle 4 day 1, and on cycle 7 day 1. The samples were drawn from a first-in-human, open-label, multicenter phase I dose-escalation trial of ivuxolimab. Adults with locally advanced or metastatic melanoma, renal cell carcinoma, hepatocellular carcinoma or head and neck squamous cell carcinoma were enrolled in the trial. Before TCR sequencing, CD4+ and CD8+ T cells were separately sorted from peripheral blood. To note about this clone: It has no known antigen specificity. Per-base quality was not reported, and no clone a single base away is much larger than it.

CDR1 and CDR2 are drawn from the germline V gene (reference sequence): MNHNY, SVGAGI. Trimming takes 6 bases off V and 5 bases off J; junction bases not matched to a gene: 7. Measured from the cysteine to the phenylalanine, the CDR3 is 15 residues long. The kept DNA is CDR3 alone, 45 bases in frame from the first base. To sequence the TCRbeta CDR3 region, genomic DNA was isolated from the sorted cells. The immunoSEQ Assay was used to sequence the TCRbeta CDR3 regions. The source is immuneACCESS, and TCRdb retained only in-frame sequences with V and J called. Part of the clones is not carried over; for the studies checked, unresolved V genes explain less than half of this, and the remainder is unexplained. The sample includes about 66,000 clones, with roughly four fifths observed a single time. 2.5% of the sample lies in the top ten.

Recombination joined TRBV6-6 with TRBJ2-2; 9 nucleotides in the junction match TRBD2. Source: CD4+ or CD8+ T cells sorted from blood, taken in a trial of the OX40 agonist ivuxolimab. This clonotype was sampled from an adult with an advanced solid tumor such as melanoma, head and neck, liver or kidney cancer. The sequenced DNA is TGTGCCAGCAGACGGACTAGCGATGGAACCGGGGAGCTGTTTTTT. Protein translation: CASRRTSDGTGELFF.